These T cell receptor delta chains were read from a single sample in a study of TRDV2 sequences in healthy donors. TCRdb re-processed the PCR reads via CATT. The table has about 1,900 delta-chain clones, 16% seen once. The sample taken for sequencing was Vd2+ gamma-delta T cells from blood. These receptors came from a human donor in good health. The CDR3 runs from the conserved cysteine through the conserved F or W. The order of the fields is clone size, D gene, J gene, V gene, CDR3 protein, CDR3 DNA. The D gene is left open where the match is weak. Size is omitted from some rows. Given values are once, few, many or a class for expanded clones.

medium-sized | - | TRDJ1 | TRDV2 | CACDNVDPSLRTDKLIF | TGTGCCTGTGACAATGTGGATCCCAGTCTTCGCACCGATAAACTCATCTTT
few | TRDD3 | TRDJ3 | TRDV2 | CACDTVGPLGDASSWDTRQMFF | TGTGCCTGTGACACCGTCGGGCCTCTGGGGGATGCGAGCTCCTGGGACACCCGACAGATGTTTTTC
few | TRDD3 | TRDJ1 | TRDV2 | CACDTVQLGDKGDKLIF | TGTGCCTGTGACACCGTTCAGCTGGGGGATAAGGGCGATAAACTCATCTTT
medium-sized | TRDD3 | TRDJ1 | TRDV2 | CACDTLLGDPGETDKLIF | TGTGCCTGTGACACCTTGCTGGGGGATCCGGGCGAAACCGATAAACTCATCTTT
few | - | TRDJ3 | TRDV2 | CACDTGGPFTWDTRQMFF | TGTGCCTGTGACACCGGGGGGCCTTTTACCTGGGACACCCGACAGATGTTTTTC
- | TRDD3 | TRDJ3 | TRDV2 | CACDRLGDNWDTRQMFF | TGTGCCTGTGACAGGCTGGGGGATAACTGGGACACCCGACAGATGTTTTTC
- | TRDD3 | TRDJ1 | TRDV2 | CACDPVVLGDTRGETGSSQLIF | TGTGCCTGTGACCCGGTTGTACTGGGGGATACCCGTGGGGAGACCGGATCTTCTCAACTCATCTTT
large | TRDD3 | TRDJ1 | TRDV2 | CACDTVGISGGTDKLIF | TGTGCCTGTGACACCGTGGGGATTTCTGGGGGCACCGATAAACTCATCTTT
- | TRDD3 | TRDJ1 | TRDV2 | CACDPVLGENTDKLIF | TGTGCCTGTGACCCCGTACTGGGGGAGAACACCGATAAACTCATCTTT
few | TRDD3 | TRDJ1 | TRDV2 | CACDTGGIGGPTDKLIF | TGTGCCTGTGACACCGGCGGGATTGGGGGACCCACCGATAAACTCATCTTT
medium-sized | TRDD3 | TRDJ1 | TRDV2 | CACDRLGESLATDKLIF | TGTGCCTGTGACAGGCTGGGGGAATCCTTGGCCACCGATAAACTCATCTTT
- | TRDD3 | TRDJ1 | TRDV2 | CACDTAHLGGYAWDTDKLIF | TGTGCCTGTGACACCGCGCATCTGGGGGGATACGCGTGGGACACCGATAAACTCATCTTT
many | TRDD3 | TRDJ1 | TRDV2 | CAGYWGYRDDKLIF | TGTGCTGGGTACTGGGGATACCGGGACGATAAACTCATCTTT
many | TRDD3 | TRDJ1 | TRDV2 | CACDTVAGGIAINTDKLIF | TGTGCCTGTGACACCGTAGCTGGGGGGATCGCGATTAACACCGATAAACTCATCTTT
once | TRDD3 | TRDJ1 | TRDV2 | CACDTVQLGDRGADKLIF | TGTGCCTGTGACACCGTTCAGCTGGGGGATCGAGGTGCCGATAAACTCATCTTT
- | TRDD3 | TRDJ3 | TRDV2 | CACDTVGISGGTRQMFF | TGTGCCTGTGACACCGTGGGGATTTCTGGGGGCACCCGACAGATGTTTTTC
medium-sized | - | TRDJ1 | TRDV2 | CACDPVGGTTYTDKLIF | TGTGCCTGTGATCCCGTGGGGGGAACCACGTACACCGATAAACTCATCTTT
once | TRDD3 | TRDJ3 | TRDV2 | CACDTVTLGLPTGLGDASSWDTRQMFF | TGTGCCTGTGACACCGTAACATTAGGTCTTCCTACTGGACTGGGGGATGCGAGCTCCTGGGACACCCGACAGATGTTTTTC
few | TRDD3 | TRDJ1 | TRDV2 | CACDSVNLGDTPYTDKLIF | TGTGCCTGTGACTCTGTTAATCTAGGGGATACGCCGTACACCGATAAACTCATCTTT
medium-sized | TRDD3 | TRDJ1 | TRDV2 | CACDSVSNWGTPSLYTDKLIF | TGTGCCTGTGACTCCGTGTCCAACTGGGGGACTCCTTCTCTGTACACCGATAAACTCATCTTT
- | TRDD3 | TRDJ1 | TRDV2 | CACDTVGPLGDTRGETDKLIF | TGTGCCTGTGACACCGTCGGGCCTCTGGGGGATACCCGTGGGGAGACCGATAAACTCATCTTT
many | TRDD3 | TRDJ1 | TRDV2 | CACDTVRTGDPHRDDKLIF | TGTGCCTGTGACACTGTCCGCACTGGGGATCCCCACCGGGACGATAAACTCATCTTT